The 20 T cell receptor beta chains below come from one sample, sequenced in a study of cytomegalovirus exposure and HLA in healthy donors. PCR amplification relied on 60 Vbeta primers (plus 13 Jbeta primers). Profiling relied on immunoSEQ multiplex PCR, and the TCRdb table lists in-frame clones only, not all of them. The sample includes 110,000 or so clones, over 75% seen only once; the top ten take around 2%. Source material: PBMCs. These receptors came from a man aged 35 to 55 in good health and CMV-seronegative.

The CDR3, as DNA: TGTGCCAGCAGTACGGTCCCCGGGGCCCAGTACTTC. It is translated as CASSTVPGAQYF. J is TRBJ2-5 and V is TRBV28; D possibly corresponds to TRBD2 (5 bases). V was trimmed by 5 bases and J by 9 bases, leaving 13 bases between them. This CDR3 region has 12 residues. CDR1 is MDHEN, CDR2 SYDVKM, per germline.

The V gene is TRBV19, the J gene TRBJ2-5; weak D call: TRBD1 (5 bases). V was pared by 3 bases and J by 2 bases, with 7 bases between. In germline, CDR1 is LNHDA, CDR2 SQIVND (reference sequence). The CDR3 extends over 13 amino acids. The chain's CDR3 is CASSMTEQETQYF. The CDR3 coding sequence is TGTGCCAGTAGTATGACAGAGCAAGAGACCCAGTACTTC.

This clone was counted once. This chain uses TRBV28 with TRBJ2-2; 9 nucleotides match TRBD1. The V segment lost 8 bases and the J segment 2 bases; nucleotides outside the gene matches: 6. The CDR3 loop spans 15 amino acids. Germline V gene lookup returns CDR1 MDHEN and CDR2 SYDVKM. The CDR3 nucleotides read TGTGCCAGCCTGGGACAGGGTGGAAACACCGGGGAGCTGTTTTTT. Residues: CASLGQGGNTGELFF.

Regarding this clone: Other DNA sequences within the sample encode an identical CDR3. The chain employs TRBV9 and TRBJ1-2; TRBD1 agrees at 12 bases. V was clipped by 3 bases and J by 4 bases; unmatched bases: 7. The CDR3 is made up of 16 amino acids. Per germline, CDR1 SGDLS and CDR2 YYNGEE. CDR3 sequence reads: CASSETGTGGPYGYTF. CDR3 sequence (DNA): TGTGCCAGCAGCGAAACCGGGACAGGGGGCCCCTATGGCTACACCTTC.

This clone was found once. V is TRBV7-2 and J is TRBJ2-3, with 7 bases aligning to TRBD2. The CDR3 runs to 15 residues. V shed 5 bases and J 3 bases; nucleotides not matched to a gene: 8. Germline values: CDR1 SGHTA, CDR2 FQGNSA. CDR3 region: CASSPSPGGTDTQYF. CDR3 nucleotides: TGTGCCAGCAGCCCGTCGCCGGGGGGTACAGATACGCAGTATTTT.

The chain links TRBV27 to TRBJ2-3; the D gene is possibly TRBD2 (5 bases). Trimming removed 3 bases at V and 4 bases at J, with 14 bases between. The CDR3 is 15 amino acids. CDR1 is MNHEY and CDR2 is SMNVEV in the germline V gene (reference sequence). CDR3 coding DNA: TGTGCCAGCAGTTTGACTCGTTACGGGGCAGATACGCAGTATTTT. This translates into CASSLTRYGADTQYF.

Here the CDR3 reads CSVEVKERFYEQYF. CDR3 DNA: TGCAGCGTTGAAGTGAAGGAGAGGTTCTACGAGCAGTACTTC. V and J are TRBV29-1 and TRBJ2-7, with D unclear. CDR3 length: 14 amino acids. V shed 1 base and J shed 3 bases, with 13 bases lying between them. Looked up from germline, CDR1 is SQVTM and CDR2 is ANQGSEA.

The rearrangement joins TRBV30 to TRBJ1-5; the D gene is possibly TRBD1 (5 bases). This CDR3 is 13 amino acids long. CDR1 and CDR2 (germline): GTSNPN, SVGIG (reference sequence). The V gene lost 5 bases and the J gene lost 4 bases, with 12 bases spanning the gap. The chain's CDR3 is CAWSEGPNQPQHF. The CDR3 DNA reads TGTGCCTGGTCGGAGGGGCCTAATCAGCCCCAGCATTTT.

The chain carries TRBV10-3 and TRBJ1-2; tentatively, D is TRBD1 (5 bases). Germline CDR1 and CDR2: ENHRY and SYGVKD. The CDR3 contains 11 residues. Trimming pared 8 bases from V and 8 bases from J, leaving 12 bases between. DNA of the CDR3: TGTGCCATCTCGGGGGGGGTAGGCTACACCTTC. Its protein is CAISGGVGYTF.

This clone was seen once. The chain joins TRBV5-1 to TRBJ1-4, with D possibly matching TRBD1 (6 bases). The germline V and J ends were trimmed by 1 base and 8 bases, with 9 bases remaining between them. CDR3 length: 13 amino acids. Germline CDR1 reads SGHRS; CDR2 reads YFSETQ. The CDR3 nucleotides read TGCGCCAGCAGCTTGACAGGGTGGGAAAAACTGTTTTTT. Its protein is CASSLTGWEKLFF.

The V gene is TRBV28, the J gene TRBJ1-2; 9 nucleotides align to TRBD1. This CDR3 has 15 amino acids. Germline V gene sequence: CDR1 MDHEN, CDR2 SYDVKM. Trimming at V came to 5 bases and at J to 4 bases, leaving 8 bases not matched to a gene. The CDR3 DNA sequence: TGTGCCAGCAGTGAGGGACAGGGTACCGTCTATGGCTACACCTTC. Its protein product is CASSEGQGTVYGYTF.

The chain recombines TRBV4-3 with TRBJ1-5; D might be TRBD1 (5 bases). The V gene's germline CDR1 is LGHNA and CDR2 YSLEER. CDR3 length: 15 residues. Trimming pared 2 bases from V and 1 base from J, leaving 9 bases between. Written as DNA, the CDR3 is TGCGCCAGCAGCCAATCCGGGGGAAGCAATCAGCCCCAGCATTTT. It encodes CASSQSGGSNQPQHF.

CDR3 protein: CASSPTSGSYEQYF. DNA for the CDR3: TGCGCCAGCAGCCCAACTAGCGGATCCTACGAGCAGTACTTC. This chain links TRBV5-1 with TRBJ2-7; 8 bases are shared with TRBD2. Germline trimming cut 4 bases from V and 1 base from J; bases unmatched to any gene: 4. Germline values: CDR1 SGHRS, CDR2 YFSETQ. The CDR3 contains 14 residues.

This clone was detected only once. The V and J genes are TRBV6-5 and TRBJ2-7; 7 bases align to TRBD1. With 6 bases clipped from V and 5 bases from J, the junction kept 7 bases outside the gene matches. Germline lookup yields CDR1 MNHEY and CDR2 SVGAGI. This CDR3 has 13 residues. The CDR3 reads CASRETGSDEQYF. The CDR3 DNA follows: TGTGCCAGCAGGGAGACAGGGAGCGACGAGCAGTACTTC.

The chain links TRBV2 to TRBJ2-5; 7 nucleotides agree with TRBD1. Trimming cost V 0 bases and J 3 bases; bases outside gene matches: 4. The germline V gene encodes CDR1 SNHLY and CDR2 FYNNEI. The CDR3 has 15 amino acids. CDR3 nucleotides: TGTGCCAGCAGTGAAGCGCTCGGGACAGAAGAGACCCAGTACTTC. Translating gives CASSEALGTEETQYF.

V usage is TRBV19 and J usage is TRBJ2-3; 7 bases agree with TRBD2. This CDR3 comprises 14 residues. Germline V CDR1 and CDR2: LNHDA, SQIVND (reference sequence). J lost 1 base, V lost 9 bases, and 7 bases had no gene match. CDR3 sequence (DNA): TGTGCCAGCAGCGGGACTTTTCGCACAGATACGCAGTATTTT. This encodes CASSGTFRTDTQYF.

The chain links TRBV5-5 to TRBJ2-7; D is possibly TRBD2 (5 bases). The CDR3 has 12 residues. Germline CDR1 is SGHKS and CDR2 is YYEKEE (reference sequence). V lost 1 base and J lost 4, with 6 bases in between. CDR3 in DNA: TGTGCCAGCAGCTTGTCGGGGTACGAGCAGTACTTC. The encoded protein is CASSLSGYEQYF.

The chain employs TRBV9 and TRBJ2-5; no clear D gene. The CDR3 runs to 14 residues. The germline gives CDR1 SGDLS, CDR2 YYNGEE. Trimming left V 0 bases short and J 3 bases short, with 9 bases between. This CDR3 is CASSVETEEETQYF. The DNA of the CDR3 is TGTGCCAGCAGCGTAGAAACAGAAGAAGAGACCCAGTACTTC.

This sequence joins TRBV10-3 and TRBJ2-1, with 8 bases aligning to TRBD1. The germline V gene encodes CDR1 ENHRY and CDR2 SYGVKD. The CDR3 totals 12 residues. The V and J ends lost 10 bases and 15 bases, in that order; junction bases with no gene match: 14. DNA for the CDR3: TGTGCCACTGGTCTCGCAGGGGGCCCTCCGTTCTTC. Its translation: CATGLAGGPPFF.

In this sample, this clone turned up a few times. The rearrangement links TRBV7-8 to TRBJ2-5; tentative D call: TRBD1 (6 bases). The germline V gene encodes CDR1 SGHVS and CDR2 FQNEAQ. This CDR3 region has 12 residues. The V end lost 8 bases, the J end lost 5 bases, and 12 bases lay between the germline ends. CDR3 amino acids: CASHRDGETQYF. Written as DNA, the CDR3 is TGTGCCAGCCACAGGGATGGGGAGACCCAGTACTTC.